These T cell receptor beta chains were read from a single sample in a study of response to subunit inactivated influenza vaccine. TCRdb re-called the RT-PCR reads through MiXCR, storing one row per CDR3 protein. The data show fewer than 250,000 distinct CDR3 sequences, about 15% seen once. Specimen: CD8+ T cells sorted from PBMCs, collected 5 days after vaccination. These receptors came from a man aged 50 or older who received an inactivated influenza vaccine. The CDR3 runs from the conserved cysteine through the conserved F or W. A D gene is named only where the DNA matches it firmly. Rows give clone size only sometimes, using once, few, many, or a class for an expanded clone.

cdr3_nt cdr3_aa clone_size j_call d_call v_call
TGCAGCGTTGTGTCCAGGGCAGAAGCTTTCTTT CSVVSRAEAFF - TRBJ1-1 - TRBV29-1
TGTGCCAGCGGAATAGGGACTTTACAAGAGACCCAGTACTTC CASGIGTLQETQYF many TRBJ2-5 - TRBV12-3/TRBV12-4
TGCGCCAGCAGCCGTTACGGGACAGGGCTTCCTGAAGCTTTCTTT CASSRYGTGLPEAFF - TRBJ1-1 TRBD1 TRBV4-3
TGTGCCAGCAGTTTCAGCGGCGGGTTACCCTACGAGCAGTACTTC CASSFSGGLPYEQYF few TRBJ2-7 - TRBV27
TGTGCCAGCAGCCCACACTCCCGACTAGCGGGACTCAATGAGCAGTTCTTC CASSPHSRLAGLNEQFF - TRBJ2-1 TRBD2 TRBV6-2/TRBV6-3
TGTGCCAGCAGCGTTGGTAGCAAAGAGACCCAGTACTTC CASSVGSKETQYF - TRBJ2-5 - TRBV9
TGTGCCAGCAGCTTAGTGAGGGGGGGCCTCCACGAGCAGTACTTC CASSLVRGGLHEQYF many TRBJ2-7 - TRBV11-2
TGTGCCAGCAGTTACCCAGGGGGCGCTTATCCCGGGGAGCTGTTTTTT CASSYPGGAYPGELFF - TRBJ2-2 TRBD1 TRBV6-2/TRBV6-3
TGTGCCAGCAGCTCCATCGAGGGACTAGCGGGAGGATACGAGCAGTACTTC CASSSIEGLAGGYEQYF - TRBJ2-7 TRBD2 TRBV13
TGTGCCAGCAGTTACGGTGCGGGAGGGCCTTACGCTGAGCAGTTCTTC CASSYGAGGPYAEQFF - TRBJ2-1 TRBD2 TRBV6-2/TRBV6-3
TGTGCCAGCAGCCCCGTCCGGGACAGGGTCCCTTCGGGGGAGACCCAGTACTTC CASSPVRDRVPSGETQYF - TRBJ2-5 TRBD1 TRBV7-6
TGCGCCAGCAGCCTCTTCCCAGGCAATGAGCAGTTCTTC CASSLFPGNEQFF many TRBJ2-1 - TRBV5-1
TGTGCCAGCAGCCAGGGTGAATATAGCAATCAGCCCCAGCATTTT CASSQGEYSNQPQHF - TRBJ1-5 - TRBV16
TGCAGCGTCACCGACAGGGGGATATACGAGCAGTACTTC CSVTDRGIYEQYF - TRBJ2-7 TRBD1 TRBV29-1
TGCAGTGCTGCTGGGACTAGCGGGAGGGGGCTCACAGATACGCAGTATTTT CSAAGTSGRGLTDTQYF few TRBJ2-3 TRBD2 TRBV20-1
TGTGCCAGCAGCTTAATCCAGCGGGAGGTCTACGAGCAGTACTTC CASSLIQREVYEQYF few TRBJ2-7 TRBD2 TRBV7-8
TGCGCCAGCAGCCAAGGGTCCGCAGGGAGCTCCTACGAGCAGTACTTC CASSQGSAGSSYEQYF few TRBJ2-7 - TRBV4-3
TGTGCCAGCAATGGGAACACTGAAGCTTTCTTT CASNGNTEAFF - TRBJ1-1 - TRBV2
TGTGCCAGCAGTTTCAGGGAGAACTATGGCTACACCTTC CASSFRENYGYTF few TRBJ1-2 - TRBV12-3/TRBV12-4
TGTGCCAGCAGCGCGGGACAGGGGGCAGGGAATGAGCAGTTCTTC CASSAGQGAGNEQFF - TRBJ2-1 TRBD1 TRBV9
TGTGCCAGTAGTATAAACTCGGGGGGACCCTACAATGAGCAGTTCTTC CASSINSGGPYNEQFF - TRBJ2-1 TRBD2 TRBV19
TGTGCCAGCAGTCCTAGCGGGAACACCGGGGAGCTGTTTTTT CASSPSGNTGELFF few TRBJ2-2 TRBD2 TRBV28
TGTGCCAGCAGCCCCGGGGAGGGCCCTTACGTGGATGAGCAGTTCTTC CASSPGEGPYVDEQFF - TRBJ2-1 TRBD2 TRBV11-3
TGCGGCAGCAGCCAAGTTAGCGGGACCTACAATGAGCAGTTCTTC CGSSQVSGTYNEQFF - TRBJ2-1 TRBD2 TRBV4-3
TGTGCCAGCAGTGAAGCCTCTTTAGGGACAGGGGGCGCGGGCGGTGAGCAGTTCTTC CASSEASLGTGGAGGEQFF few TRBJ2-1 TRBD1 TRBV2
TGTGCCAGCAGCCTACTTCAAGGGGCCCCGGATTTCTACAATGAGCAGTTCTTC CASSLLQGAPDFYNEQFF many TRBJ2-1 - TRBV11-1
TGTGCCAGCAGCCTAACCGGGGCAGGGGGTTGGGATGGCTACACCTTC CASSLTGAGGWDGYTF few TRBJ1-2 TRBD1 TRBV28
TGTGCCAGCAGTGTCTCCACAGGATACACTGAAGCTTTCTTT CASSVSTGYTEAFF many TRBJ1-1 - TRBV12-3/TRBV12-4